The 18 T cell receptor beta chains below come from one sample, sequenced in a study of beta chain features in type 1 diabetes. The whole isolated RNA underwent reverse transcription, so sequencing captured expressed TCRB transcripts. Method: immunoSEQ multiplex PCR; TCRdb's copy keeps in-frame clones and lacks some. The sample carries some 900,000 clones, 15% to 20% recorded once. Input material: naive CD4+ T cells from blood. The receptor set was obtained from a woman aged 18-35 years in good health.

This clone was seen a handful of times. The chain links TRBV29-1 to TRBJ2-2, with 9 bases matching TRBD1. Germline CDR1 is SQVTM and CDR2 is ANQGSEA. The CDR3 length is 13 residues. V trimming: 7 bases; J trimming: 6 bases; junction bases outside the gene matches: 6. CDR3 sequence (DNA): TGCAGCGCCACCGGGACAGGGTCCGGGGAGCTGTTTTTT. Its protein product is CSATGTGSGELFF.

This clone was detected only a few times. V gene TRBV15 combines with J gene TRBJ2-5; D tentatively fits TRBD1 or TRBD2 (5 bases each). Germline V CDR1 and CDR2: LNHNV, YYDKDF (reference sequence). Trimming took off 5 bases at V and 2 bases at J, with 27 bases between the two ends. The CDR3 spans 19 residues. The CDR3 region is CATSRAPGRQRAQQETQYF. In DNA form, the CDR3 reads TGTGCCACCAGCCGAGCCCCGGGACGGCAACGGGCGCAACAAGAGACCCAGTACTTC.

This clone has just a few counts. The gene calls are TRBV28 and TRBJ1-4; weak D call: TRBD1 (5 bases). CDR3 length: 15 amino acids. V was shortened by 6 bases and J by 5 bases, with 16 bases between the two germline ends. Germline V CDR1 and CDR2: MDHEN, SYDVKM. The CDR3 protein is CASRNPGPLNEKLFF. The CDR3 bases are TGTGCCAGCAGAAACCCGGGGCCACTGAATGAAAAACTGTTTTTT.

This clone was picked up a small number of times. The V gene is TRBV7-3, the J gene TRBJ2-6; D call uncertain. V was pared by 0 bases and J by 1 base, with 7 bases between. This CDR3 has 16 residues. Per the germline V gene, CDR1 is SGHTA and CDR2 is FQGTGA. In DNA, the CDR3 is TGTGCCAGCAGCTTAACAGCTTTTTCTGGGGCCAACGTCCTGACTTTC. It is translated as CASSLTAFSGANVLTF.

The V call is TRBV2, the J call TRBJ2-2, with D hard to call. CDR3 length: 14 residues. With 4 bases removed from V and 3 bases from J, the gap between germline ends came to 9 bases. Germline loops: CDR1 SNHLY, CDR2 FYNNEI. CDR3 region: CASSGVQYTGELFF. DNA for the CDR3: TGTGCCAGCAGTGGGGTACAGTACACCGGGGAGCTGTTTTTT.

This clone was counted only a few times. The chain is built from TRBV5-1 and TRBJ2-5, with 10 bases fitting TRBD1. CDR1 and CDR2 (germline): SGHRS, YFSETQ. The V segment lost 0 bases and the J segment 3 bases; nucleotides outside the gene matches: 2. The CDR3 has 15 residues. CDR3 DNA sequence: TGCGCCAGCAGCTTGGCCGGGACAGGGGAAGAGACCCAGTACTTC. Amino acid sequence: CASSLAGTGEETQYF.

This chain links TRBV6-1 with TRBJ1-5; D gene uncertain. The CDR3 extends over 12 amino acids. CDR1 MNHNS and CDR2 SASEGT come from the germline V gene. Trimming pared 7 bases from V and 4 bases from J, leaving 8 bases between. CDR3 protein: CASNRENQPQHF. The CDR3 DNA is TGTGCCAGCAATAGGGAAAATCAGCCCCAGCATTTT.

This clone has only a few counts. The chain uses TRBV28 and TRBJ1-1; D gene ambiguous. Germline CDR1 reads MDHEN; CDR2 reads SYDVKM. CDR3 size: 11 residues. Trimming pared 6 bases from V and 4 bases from J, leaving 6 bases between. DNA of the CDR3: TGTGCCAGCAGGTCTTTCACTGAAGCTTTCTTT. It codes for CASRSFTEAFF. The full variable domain, completed using reference TRBV28 and TRBJ1-1, is DVKVTQSSRYLVKRTGEKVFLECVQDMDHENMFWYRQDPGLGLRLIYFSYDVKMKEKGDIPEGYSVSREKKERFSLILESASTNQTSMYLCASRSFTEAFFGQGTRLTVV.

The J gene is TRBJ2-7, the V gene TRBV10-3, with D uncertain. V lost 10 bases, J lost 3 bases, and 16 bases lay in between. Per germline, CDR1 ENHRY and CDR2 SYGVKD. The CDR3 runs to 13 residues. The DNA for the CDR3 is TGTGCCACAAGCCAGACCTTTATCTACGAGCAGTACTTC. It is translated as CATSQTFIYEQYF.

The sample holds a few counts of this clone. This sequence joins TRBV6-6 and TRBJ1-1; D is unclear. This CDR3 has 14 amino acids. Trimming stripped 5 bases from V and 4 bases from J, with 14 bases between. Germline CDR1 is MNHNY and CDR2 is SVGAGI (reference sequence). In nucleotides, the CDR3 is TGTGCCAGCAGTCAGAGTAACGCGGGCACTGAAGCTTTCTTT. This sequence encodes CASSQSNAGTEAFF.

The V and J genes are TRBV27 and TRBJ2-6, with TRBD2 matching 12 bases. J was trimmed by 1 base and V by 6 bases; bases with no gene match: 4. CDR1 and CDR2 (germline): MNHEY, SMNVEV (reference sequence). This CDR3 spans 17 amino acids. The CDR3 DNA reads TGTGCCAGCAGCCCGACTAGCGGGAGATCTGGGGCCAACGTCCTGACTTTC. Translation gives CASSPTSGRSGANVLTF.

This clone has only a few counts. The chain employs TRBV5-1 and TRBJ2-1, with 9 bases lining up with TRBD2. After removal of 1 base from V and 7 bases from J, the junction contained 6 bases not matched to a gene. Germline values: CDR1 SGHRS, CDR2 YFSETQ. The CDR3 sequence is 15 residues long. CDR3 DNA sequence: TGCGCCAGCAGCTTGTGGGTAGCGGGAGAGAATGAGCAGTTCTTC. Its protein is CASSLWVAGENEQFF.

The chain couples TRBV5-6 to TRBJ2-7; tentatively, D is TRBD1 (6 bases). CDR3 length: 14 residues. Germline CDR1 and CDR2: SGHDT and YYEEEE. V gave up 1 base and J gave up 6 bases, with 14 bases separating them. CDR3 DNA: TGTGCCAGCAGCTTGCTTCAGGGGAAGGGCGAGCAGTACTTC. This translates into CASSLLQGKGEQYF.

The CDR3 DNA sequence: TGTGCCAGCGCGCCTCCGGGGAACAATGAGCAGTTCTTC. It yields the protein CASAPPGNNEQFF. The gene calls are TRBV6-6 and TRBJ2-1; tentatively, D is TRBD2 (5 bases). The CDR3 has 13 amino acids. V lost 8 bases, J lost 5 bases, and 13 bases lay in between. Per the germline V gene, CDR1 is MNHNY and CDR2 is SVGAGI (reference sequence).

This clone was seen more than once but under ten times. This chain joins TRBV28 and TRBJ1-1; a possible D gene is TRBD1 (5 bases). The CDR3 runs 17 residues. Germline values: CDR1 MDHEN, CDR2 SYDVKM. V was shortened by 3 bases and J by 4 bases, with 21 bases between the two germline ends. The CDR3 region has the DNA TGTGCCAGCAGTTTCGGTGGGGCAGGGTGGCCCCTCACTGAAGCTTTCTTT. This sequence encodes CASSFGGAGWPLTEAFF. The full variable domain, in which reference TRBV28 and TRBJ1-1 provide the parts outside the CDR3, is DVKVTQSSRYLVKRTGEKVFLECVQDMDHENMFWYRQDPGLGLRLIYFSYDVKMKEKGDIPEGYSVSREKKERFSLILESASTNQTSMYLCASSFGGAGWPLTEAFFGQGTRLTVV.

The rearrangement uses TRBV4-2 and TRBJ2-7; 10 bases match TRBD2. CDR3 size: 19 residues. V dropped 0 bases and J dropped 4; count of bases not matched to a gene: 15. In germline, CDR1 is LGHNA, CDR2 YNFKEQ. The CDR3 bases are TGTGCCAGCAGCCAAGATCTAGCTAGCGGGAGATTGGGTCAGTACGAGCAGTACTTC. Its translation: CASSQDLASGRLGQYEQYF.

In DNA, the CDR3 is TGTGCCAGTAGACTAGCGGGAGGGGATACGCAGTATTTT. This codes for CASRLAGGDTQYF. The chain recombines TRBV4-2 with TRBJ2-3; 14 nucleotides match TRBD2. CDR1 and CDR2 (germline): LGHNA, YNFKEQ. CDR3 length equals 13 residues. The V segment lost 9 bases and the J segment 6 bases; nucleotides outside the gene matches: 2.

The chain is built from TRBV5-1 and TRBJ2-3, with TRBD1 matching over 10 bases. Germline V gene lookup returns CDR1 SGHRS and CDR2 YFSETQ. J gave up 4 bases and V 6 bases, and 5 bases lay outside the gene matches. The CDR3 contains 14 residues. The CDR3 nucleotides read TGCGCCAGCAAGCCGGGACAGGGGTCAGATACGCAGTATTTT. Translation: CASKPGQGSDTQYF.